These 13 T cell receptor beta chains were sequenced from one sample in a study of cytomegalovirus exposure and HLA in healthy donors. The protocol was immunoSEQ multiplex PCR, while the TCRdb copy is restricted to in-frame clones and leaves out a portion. The sample includes more than 250,000 clones, roughly nine tenths of them seen just once. What was sequenced was PBMCs. The source of these receptors is a woman younger than 45 in good health and CMV-seropositive.

V and J are TRBV5-6 and TRBJ1-2; 9 bases fit TRBD1. The CDR3 consists of 18 residues. Looked up from germline, CDR1 is SGHDT and CDR2 is YYEEEE. The ends lost 1 base at V and 0 bases at J; junction bases unmatched: 10. The DNA for the CDR3 is TGTGCCAGCAGCTTGACGGTGACAGGGGGAGCCTCTAACTATGGCTACACCTTC. This encodes CASSLTVTGGASNYGYTF.

The chain couples TRBV27 to TRBJ2-6, with D unclear. The CDR3 runs to 15 residues. Trimming removed 6 bases from V and 1 base from J, with 10 bases in between. Germline V gene sequence: CDR1 MNHEY, CDR2 SMNVEV (reference sequence). CDR3 region: CASRRRESGANVLTF. CDR3 nucleotide sequence: TGTGCCAGCAGGAGAAGGGAATCTGGGGCCAACGTCCTGACTTTC.

The chain joins TRBV6-1 to TRBJ1-2; D is unresolved. In germline, CDR1 is MNHNS, CDR2 SASEGT. With 2 bases removed from V and 4 bases from J, the gap between germline ends came to 14 bases. The CDR3 totals 15 residues. The CDR3 bases are TGTGCCAGCAGTGAATCGTACGGAGCCCTCTATGGCTACACCTTC. It specifies CASSESYGALYGYTF.

Here the CDR3 reads CSVHAGAGSPANEKLFF. For the CDR3, the DNA is TGCAGCGTCCACGCTGGGGCAGGATCCCCGGCTAATGAAAAACTGTTTTTT. The genes are TRBV29-1 and TRBJ1-4, with D maybe TRBD1 (5 bases). CDR1 is SQVTM, CDR2 ANQGSEA, per germline. This CDR3 is 17 amino acids long. The V gene lost 6 bases and the J gene lost 3 bases, with 23 bases spanning the gap.

V gene TRBV13 combines with J gene TRBJ2-1, with 8 bases identical to TRBD2. Germline CDR1 and CDR2: PRHDT and FYEKMQ (reference sequence). The CDR3 length is 15 residues. V shed 1 base and J 10 bases; nucleotides not matched to a gene: 9. The CDR3 reads CASSLVTGGPREQFF. For the CDR3, the DNA is TGTGCCAGCAGCTTAGTTACGGGGGGGCCGAGGGAGCAGTTCTTC.

The count of this clone is one. J is TRBJ2-3 and V is TRBV5-6; D remains ambiguous. Trimming removed 5 bases at V and 0 bases at J, with 7 bases between. CDR3 length equals 13 residues. Germline V CDR1 and CDR2: SGHDT, YYEEEE. CDR3 amino acids: CASSPASTDTQYF. CDR3 in DNA: TGTGCCAGCAGTCCCGCTAGCACAGATACGCAGTATTTT.

The chain is built from TRBV7-6 and TRBJ1-1; 8 bases fit TRBD1. The CDR3 is 14 residues long. The V gene's germline CDR1 is SGHVS and CDR2 FNYEAQ. With V trimmed by 5 bases and J by 5 bases, 7 bases remained unmatched. This CDR3 reads CASSLTGAKTEAFF. The CDR3 DNA reads as TGTGCCAGCAGCCTGACAGGGGCGAAGACTGAAGCTTTCTTT.

This clone was recorded a few times. The V call is TRBV2, the J call TRBJ2-7; D is ambiguous. Germline V gene sequence: CDR1 SNHLY, CDR2 FYNNEI. The length of the CDR3 is 14 residues. V shed 6 bases and J shed 1 base, with 13 bases lying between them. The chain's CDR3 is CASRDFGESYEQYF. Here the CDR3 DNA reads TGTGCCAGCAGAGACTTTGGCGAATCCTACGAGCAGTACTTC.

The V gene is TRBV5-1, the J gene TRBJ2-3; 8 bases map to TRBD2. Germline V gene data show CDR1 as SGHRS and CDR2 as YFSETQ. This CDR3 has 15 amino acids. Losses at the gene ends were 0 bases for V and 4 bases for J; bases not matched to a gene: 4. The CDR3 coding sequence is TGCGCCAGCAGCTTGGAAGCGGGAGCGGCAGATACGCAGTATTTT. Protein product: CASSLEAGAADTQYF.

This chain joins TRBV7-2 and TRBJ2-2, with 10 bases that match TRBD1. Germline-derived CDR1 and CDR2 are SGHTA and FQGNSA. V shed 5 bases, J shed 7 bases, and the junction held 10 bases outside the gene matches. This CDR3 is 16 amino acids long. This CDR3 reads CASSPGTGVKGGELFF. CDR3 coding DNA: TGTGCCAGCAGCCCGGGGACAGGGGTAAAGGGCGGGGAGCTGTTTTTT. Full variable domain (rest looked up from reference TRBV7-2 and TRBJ2-2): GAGVSQSPSNKVTEKGKDVELRCDPISGHTALYWYRQSLGQGLEFLIYFQGNSAPDKSGLPSDRFSAERTGGSVSTLTIQRTQQEDSAVYLCASSPGTGVKGGELFFGEGSRLTVL.

This chain uses TRBV4-2 with TRBJ2-7; TRBD2 aligns across 11 bases. Germline V gene data show CDR1 as LGHNA and CDR2 as YNFKEQ. This CDR3 region has 16 residues. J was trimmed by 2 bases and V by 2 bases; bases with no gene match: 5. The CDR3 coding sequence is TGTGCCAGCAGCCAACCCGGGACTAGCGGTGCCTACGAGCAGTACTTC. This translates into CASSQPGTSGAYEQYF.

The V call is TRBV5-1, the J call TRBJ1-5, with D unclear. V was shortened by 4 bases and J by 0 bases, with 11 bases between the two germline ends. This CDR3 has 15 residues. In germline, CDR1 is SGHRS, CDR2 YFSETQ. The CDR3 protein is CASSLGINSNQPQHF. Written as DNA, the CDR3 is TGCGCCAGCAGCCTGGGAATAAATAGCAATCAGCCCCAGCATTTT.

The chain is built from TRBV18 and TRBJ1-1; perhaps TRBD1 as D (5 bases). This CDR3 contains 15 residues. The germline V and J ends were trimmed by 8 bases and 5 bases, with 21 bases remaining between them. Germline CDR1 is KGHSH and CDR2 is LQKENI. The CDR3 spells CASQPIGAERTEAFF. CDR3 nucleotides: TGTGCCAGCCAACCGATAGGGGCAGAGCGGACTGAAGCTTTCTTT.